This T cell receptor gamma chain is from a study of gammadelta T cells in human blood. The study's findings and limits: Right after birth, innate γδ T cells reportedly expanded polyclonally after microbial exposure.

Per the germline V gene, CDR1 is GITISATS and CDR2 is ISYDGTV (reference sequence). The CDR3 covers 17 residues. V trimming: 1 base; J trimming: 7 bases; junction bases outside the gene matches: 7. TCRdb re-analyzed the RT-PCR reads via CATT. The sample records a few hundred gamma-chain clones, over 7.5% being singletons. Note on this clone: Its antigen is currently unknown. Additional DNA sequences in this sample encode the identical CDR3.

The chain employs TRGV9 and TRGJP. Source material: Vgamma9Vdelta2 gamma-delta T cells from adult blood. The sequence was collected from a human donor. CDR3 DNA: TGTGCCTTGTGGGAGGTTCTACACGAGTTGGGCAAAAAAATCAAGGTATTT. This sequence encodes CALWEVLHELGKKIKVF.